One sample yielded the 18 T cell receptor beta chains listed below, sequenced in a study of shared clonotypes between healthy human individuals (dated by TCRdb to about 2020). CD8 naive samples were obtained by positive selection for CCR7 among CD45RO-negative cells, yielding a CD45RA+CCR7+ population from which TemRA cells were excluded. Library preparation employed the immunoSEQ multiplex PCR assay. TCRdb obtained this table from immuneACCESS and retained in-frame rearrangements with V and J assigned. These tables miss some clones; where compared with another copy, unresolved V genes account for less than half of the shortfall, and the remainder is unexplained. For this sample there are approximately 1.9 million clones; 93% appear just once. The ten largest clones take up more than 1.5% of the sample. Material for sequencing was naive CD8+ T cells from PBMCs. Interpreted using the paper, the cell subset or site label stands for: CD45RA+CCR7+. Receptors were obtained from a man in his late teens or twenties in good health. Some clones in this sample may be carry-over from other donors' samples.

CDR3 residues: CASRGILAGGHVGTDTQYF. CDR3 sequence (DNA): TGTGCCAGCAGGGGGATACTAGCGGGAGGTCATGTGGGCACAGATACGCAGTATTTT. This chain uses TRBV7-3 with TRBJ2-3, with TRBD2 matching over 12 bases. V lost 6 bases to trimming and J lost 1 base; unmatched junction nucleotides: 14. Germline loops: CDR1 SGHTA, CDR2 FQGTGA. This CDR3 is 19 amino acids long.

Remarks on this clone: The sample carries other DNA sequences with the same CDR3. The chain joins TRBV10-3 to TRBJ2-2, with D unresolved. The CDR3 is 12 residues long. Germline CDR1 reads ENHRY; CDR2 reads SYGVKD. Trimming cost V 4 bases and J 4 bases, with 4 bases left between them. The CDR3 here is CAISGGTGELFF. In nucleotides, the CDR3 is TGTGCCATCAGTGGGGGCACCGGGGAGCTGTTTTTT.

The gene calls are TRBV25-1 and TRBJ1-2, with D possibly being TRBD1 (5 bases). Germline V gene data show CDR1 as MGHDK and CDR2 as SYGVNS. This CDR3 spans 13 amino acids. The ends were cut back, 4 bases at V and 8 bases at J, with 14 bases in the middle. The CDR3 bases are TGTGCCAGCAGTGCGGGCAGGGTTGGCGGCTACACCTTC. Translating it yields CASSAGRVGGYTF.

The chain couples TRBV11-2 to TRBJ2-3, with D perhaps TRBD1 (7 bases). The length of the CDR3 is 17 residues. The V gene lost 0 bases and the J gene lost 6 bases, with 19 bases spanning the gap. Per germline, CDR1 SGHAT and CDR2 FQNNGV. The CDR3 here is CASSLDPTGWEEDTQYF. CDR3 DNA sequence: TGTGCCAGCAGCTTAGATCCGACAGGGTGGGAGGAGGATACGCAGTATTTT.

The chain joins TRBV28 to TRBJ2-3; D ambiguous. Trimming shortened V by 4 bases and J by 0 bases, and 8 bases separated the two germline ends. The V gene's germline CDR1 is MDHEN and CDR2 SYDVKM. CDR3 size: 14 residues. In DNA form, the CDR3 reads TGTGCCAGCAGTTCCTTGACTAGCACAGATACGCAGTATTTT. Translation gives CASSSLTSTDTQYF.

The CDR3 is CASSPPKSNYGYTF. CDR3 bases: TGTGCCAGCAGTCCTCCAAAGTCAAACTATGGCTACACCTTC. The chain recombines TRBV28 with TRBJ1-2; D remains ambiguous. This CDR3 comprises 14 residues. Trimming took off 5 bases at V and 2 bases at J, with 12 bases between the two ends. Germline V CDR1 and CDR2: MDHEN, SYDVKM.

This clone was observed once. The chain has TRBV15 and TRBJ2-7; tentatively, D is TRBD1 or TRBD2 (5 bases each). Trimming pared 6 bases from V and 5 bases from J, leaving 17 bases between. Germline V CDR1 and CDR2: LNHNV, YYDKDF (reference sequence). The CDR3 has 14 amino acids. The CDR3 reads CATRGGGEGDEQYF. In DNA form, the CDR3 reads TGTGCCACCAGAGGTGGGGGAGAAGGGGACGAGCAGTACTTC.

J is TRBJ2-1 and V is TRBV5-1; 8 bases line up with TRBD1. The CDR3 spans 19 residues. The ends lost 0 bases at V and 5 bases at J; junction bases unmatched: 16. Per germline, CDR1 SGHRS and CDR2 YFSETQ. The CDR3 sequence is CASSLVAFSRTGKNNEQFF. The CDR3 nucleotides are TGCGCCAGCAGCTTGGTAGCTTTTAGCCGGACAGGGAAAAACAATGAGCAGTTCTTC. Together with reference TRBV5-1 and TRBJ2-1, the CDR3 gives the full variable domain: KAGVTQTPRYLIKTRGQQVTLSCSPISGHRSVSWYQQTPGQGLQFLFEYFSETQRNKGNFPGRFSGRQFSNSRSEMNVSTLELGDSALYLCASSLVAFSRTGKNNEQFFGPGTRLTVL.

As to this clone: Other nucleotide sequences from this sample produce the same CDR3. The chain is built from TRBV6-5 and TRBJ1-5; 8 bases line up with TRBD1. CDR1 is MNHEY, CDR2 SVGAGI, per germline. The CDR3 covers 14 residues. V lost 6 bases, J lost 7 bases, and 8 bases stayed unmatched. In DNA form, the CDR3 reads TGTGCCAGCAGCCCCGGACAGGGTGGGCAGCCCCAGCATTTT. Protein: CASSPGQGGQPQHF.

The chain has TRBV27 and TRBJ1-2; 8 nucleotides line up with TRBD1. CDR3 length: 17 amino acids. V was pared by 4 bases and J by 4 bases, with 14 bases of the junction left unmatched. Germline loops: CDR1 MNHEY, CDR2 SMNVEV (reference sequence). The chain's CDR3 is CASSYGPEGQDSYGYTF. CDR3 sequence (DNA): TGTGCCAGCAGTTATGGGCCTGAGGGACAGGATAGCTATGGCTACACCTTC.

The chain is built from TRBV7-3 and TRBJ1-2; D is undetermined. The V gene's germline CDR1 is SGHTA and CDR2 FQGTGA. This CDR3 has 16 residues. The germline V and J ends were trimmed by 0 bases and 4 bases, with 15 bases remaining between them. CDR3 in DNA: TGTGCCAGCAGCTTAACGGCAGGAGATCTTGTCTATGGCTACACCTTC. Its protein is CASSLTAGDLVYGYTF.

V is TRBV4-2 and J is TRBJ2-7; 7 nucleotides align to TRBD1. The CDR3 is made up of 16 amino acids. In germline, CDR1 is LGHNA, CDR2 YNFKEQ. The trim removed 1 base at V and 1 base at J, leaving 7 bases unmatched. The CDR3 nucleotides read TGTGCCAGCAGCCAAGGGGGCAGACAGGGATCCTACGAGCAGTACTTC. Its translation: CASSQGGRQGSYEQYF.

Comments on this clone: Other nucleotide sequences from this sample produce the same CDR3. The gene calls are TRBV7-9 and TRBJ1-1, with 7 nucleotides matching TRBD1. The CDR3 length is 13 residues. CDR1 and CDR2 from the germline V gene are SEHNR and FQNEAQ (reference sequence). The junction had 3 bases not matched to a gene; V was cut back by 5 bases and J by 3 bases. CDR3 nucleotides: TGTGCCAGCAGCATCGACAGGGACACTGAAGCTTTCTTT. Its protein is CASSIDRDTEAFF.

The chain employs TRBV19 and TRBJ1-1; D unresolved. V lost 10 bases to trimming and J lost 1 base, with 13 bases between them. Germline V lookup: CDR1 LNHDA, CDR2 SQIVND (reference sequence). The CDR3 runs 13 residues. This chain's CDR3 is CAIALTRNTEAFF. CDR3 in DNA: TGTGCCATCGCGCTGACAAGGAACACTGAAGCTTTCTTT.

The V and J genes are TRBV28 and TRBJ2-7, with no clear D. CDR3 length: 13 amino acids. V was cut by 8 bases and J by 0 bases, with 11 bases left in between. The germline V gene has CDR1 MDHEN and CDR2 SYDVKM. The CDR3, as DNA: TGTGCCAGCTTACGTCTGGGCTCCTACGAGCAGTACTTC. Its protein is CASLRLGSYEQYF.

The J gene is TRBJ1-2, the V gene TRBV2, with D possibly being TRBD1 (5 bases). Germline CDR1 is SNHLY and CDR2 is FYNNEI. This CDR3 has 13 amino acids. V lost 3 bases to trimming and J lost 5 bases, with 10 bases between them. CDR3 coding DNA: TGTGCCAGCAGTGATGGGACTAGGTATGGCTACACCTTC. Translating it yields CASSDGTRYGYTF.

V usage is TRBV4-1 and J usage is TRBJ1-2; the match to TRBD1 covers 10 bases. The CDR3 has 18 residues. Germline loops: CDR1 MGHRA, CDR2 YSYEKL. V lost 0 bases to trimming and J lost 8 bases; unmatched junction nucleotides: 15. The CDR3 here is CASSQEPTGGEGAGGYTF. The DNA for the CDR3 is TGCGCCAGCAGCCAAGAACCGACAGGGGGCGAAGGGGCGGGGGGCTACACCTTC.

A single count supports this clone. CDR3 DNA sequence: TGTGCCAGCAGCTTAGGACAGCGCAATCAGCCCCAGCATTTT. It encodes CASSLGQRNQPQHF. The chain couples TRBV7-9 to TRBJ1-5, with D tentatively TRBD1 (5 bases). The V gene lost 1 base and the J gene lost 2 bases, with 6 bases spanning the gap. This CDR3 contains 14 residues. Per the germline V gene, CDR1 is SEHNR and CDR2 is FQNEAQ (reference sequence).